Each of the 27 T cell receptor beta chains below was sequenced from the same sample in a study of T-cell reconstitution after alpha-beta-depleted transplantation in children. Researchers prepared the TCRbeta library using unique molecular identifiers, the study reports. TCRdb ran MiXCR on the PCR reads and lists one entry per CDR3 protein. The sample gives 250,000 or so distinct CDR3 sequences, more than 20% of which show up once; 4% to 5.5% is in the top ten. This sample comprised PBMCs, mostly from graft donor cells, obtained 360 days after TCRalphabeta/CD19-depleted stem cell transplant. Source of these receptors: a female patient aged 2-9 years who had a stem cell transplant for congenital amegakaryocytic thrombocytopenia, so the T cells may come from the graft donor.

The gene calls are TRBV12-3 or TRBV12-4 and TRBJ2-5; D unclear. This CDR3 has 15 amino acids. Deletions cut 2 bases from V and 7 bases from J, with 17 bases between. CDR3 protein: CASSLLGTKRATQYF. In DNA form, the CDR3 reads TGTGCCAGCAGTTTACTAGGAACGAAGAGAGCGACCCAGTACTTC.

There are a few counts of this clonotype. The gene calls are TRBV19 and TRBJ2-2, with 7 bases aligning to TRBD2. V was clipped by 6 bases and J by 10 bases; unmatched bases: 11. The CDR3 extends over 14 amino acids. Germline CDR1 LNHDA, CDR2 SQIVND (reference sequence). Here the CDR3 reads CASSPRAGPEELFF. CDR3 nucleotide sequence: TGTGCCAGTAGCCCAAGAGCGGGGCCCGAGGAGCTGTTTTTT.

In its sample, this clonotype was seen a few times. One junction end disagrees with the germline gene, perhaps due to a read error. The rearrangement links TRBV7-2 to TRBJ2-7; 8 bases are a match to TRBD1. The CDR3 has 15 residues. Germline V gene data show CDR1 as SGHTA and CDR2 as FQGNSA. The CDR3 protein is CASSPAGTGPYEQYF. Written as DNA, the CDR3 is TGCGCCAGCAGCCCGGCCGGGACAGGACCCTACGAGCAGTACTTC.

V and J are TRBV25-1 and TRBJ2-6; 8 bases fit TRBD1. The J segment lost 0 bases and the V segment lost 4 bases, leaving 8 bases of the junction unmatched. This CDR3 is 18 amino acids long. From germline, CDR1 is MGHDK and CDR2 SYGVNS. In DNA, the CDR3 is TGTGCCAGCAGTGGGTACCGGGACAGGTACTCTGGGGCCAACGTCCTGACTTTC. Protein: CASSGYRDRYSGANVLTF.

There are a few counts of this clonotype. In DNA, the CDR3 is TGCGCCAGCAGCCAAATCGGTCGTGAGCCCCAGCATTTT. Its protein product is CASSQIGREPQHF. V is TRBV4-1 and J is TRBJ1-5; D is unclear. The CDR3 totals 13 residues. Trimming removed 2 bases from V and 8 bases from J, with 10 bases in between. The germline V gene has CDR1 MGHRA and CDR2 YSYEKL.

This clonotype was counted at least ten times. This chain links TRBV5-1 with TRBJ1-1; TRBD1 is a possible D gene (5 bases). The germline gives CDR1 SGHRS, CDR2 YFSETQ. Deletions cut 3 bases from V and 8 bases from J, with 14 bases between. This CDR3 is 13 amino acids long. The CDR3 DNA follows: TGCGCCAGCAGCTGGGGACTGGCGACCGAAGCTTTCTTT. This sequence encodes CASSWGLATEAFF. Filled out from reference TRBV5-1 and TRBJ1-1, the complete variable domain reads KAGVTQTPRYLIKTRGQQVTLSCSPISGHRSVSWYQQTPGQGLQFLFEYFSETQRNKGNFPGRFSGRQFSNSRSEMNVSTLELGDSALYLCASSWGLATEAFFGQGTRLTVV.

This clonotype was recorded many times. The V gene is TRBV7-2, the J gene TRBJ2-5; D gene uncertain. Trimming shortened V by 4 bases and J by 4 bases, and 10 bases separated the two germline ends. Germline V gives CDR1 SGHTA, CDR2 FQGNSA. This CDR3 comprises 13 residues. In DNA form, the CDR3 reads TGTGCCAGCAGCTCCCGATGGGGAGAGACCCAGTACTTC. It is translated as CASSSRWGETQYF.

The J gene is TRBJ1-1, the V gene TRBV9; no clear D gene. Germline-derived CDR1 and CDR2 are SGDLS and YYNGEE. This CDR3 has 14 residues. V lost 0 bases and J lost 4, with 10 bases in between. The CDR3 protein is CASSVGGIGTEAFF. The DNA of the CDR3 is TGTGCCAGCAGCGTAGGCGGGATTGGCACTGAAGCTTTCTTT.

The sample holds a few counts of this clonotype. CDR3 in amino acids: CASSLTTNEKLFF. Here the CDR3 DNA reads TGCGCCAGCAGCTTAACAACTAATGAAAAACTGTTTTTT. The J gene is TRBJ1-4, the V gene TRBV4-1; D is ambiguous. The CDR3 loop spans 13 amino acids. The ends were cut back, 5 bases at V and 0 bases at J, with 4 bases in the middle. The germline V gene encodes CDR1 MGHRA and CDR2 YSYEKL.

This clonotype showed up just a few times. The rearrangement links TRBV7-9 to TRBJ2-3; TRBD1 is a possible D gene (5 bases). V lost 6 bases and J lost 0, with 10 bases in between. Germline CDR1 is SEHNR and CDR2 is FQNEAQ (reference sequence). The CDR3 loop spans 14 amino acids. This CDR3 reads CASRNRWSTDTQYF. CDR3 nucleotide sequence: TGTGCCAGCAGGAACAGGTGGAGCACAGATACGCAGTATTTT.

The rearrangement uses TRBV5-5 and TRBJ2-3; unclear D gene. V lost 1 base and J 2 bases, leaving 8 bases between the germline ends. CDR3 length: 14 residues. Germline V gives CDR1 SGHKS, CDR2 YYEKEE (reference sequence). CDR3 in amino acids: CASSLILITDTQYF. The CDR3 DNA sequence: TGTGCCAGCAGCTTGATTTTAATCACAGATACGCAGTATTTT.

The rearrangement joins TRBV4-2 to TRBJ2-1, with 11 bases aligning to TRBD2. With 4 bases clipped from V and 3 bases from J, the junction kept 2 bases outside the gene matches. This CDR3 has 15 residues. Germline V gene sequence: CDR1 LGHNA, CDR2 YNFKEQ. CDR3 bases: TGTGCCAGCAGCCGACTAGCGGGATTCTACAATGAGCAGTTCTTC. The encoded protein is CASSRLAGFYNEQFF.

CDR3 residues: CASSALLRDRGYEQFF. CDR3 bases: TGCGCCAGCAGCGCCCTACTCCGGGACAGGGGCTATGAGCAGTTCTTC. The gene calls are TRBV4-3 and TRBJ2-1, with TRBD1 identical over 10 bases. Looked up from germline, CDR1 is LGHNA and CDR2 is YSLEER. Trimming took 5 bases from V and 8 from J; bases not matched to a gene: 12. This CDR3 is built from 16 residues.

The chain combines TRBV5-1 with TRBJ2-2; 8 nucleotides align to TRBD1. After removal of 0 bases from V and 1 base from J, the junction contained 8 bases not matched to a gene. From germline, CDR1 is SGHRS and CDR2 YFSETQ. The CDR3 contains 18 residues. CDR3 nucleotides: TGCGCCAGCAGCTTGGACCCAGTAGGACAGGGGAACACCGGGGAGCTGTTTTTT. It specifies CASSLDPVGQGNTGELFF.

This clonotype was recorded at least ten times. The V gene is TRBV11-3, the J gene TRBJ2-3; tentative D call: TRBD1 (6 bases). Germline V gene sequence: CDR1 SGHNT, CDR2 YENEEA. The length of the CDR3 is 14 residues. V lost 2 bases to trimming and J lost 2 bases, with 8 bases between them. DNA of the CDR3: TGTGCCAGCAGCTTACGGACAGCCACAGATACGCAGTATTTT. Encoded protein: CASSLRTATDTQYF.

V and J are TRBV20-1 and TRBJ2-2; 8 bases are a match to TRBD1. This CDR3 spans 13 amino acids. The junction had 0 bases not matched to a gene; V was cut back by 6 bases and J by 0 bases. Germline V gene data show CDR1 as DFQATT and CDR2 as SNEGSKA (reference sequence). DNA of the CDR3: TGCAGTGCCAGGGGGCCGAACACCGGGGAGCTGTTTTTT. Translated, it gives CSARGPNTGELFF.

This clonotype was observed a few times. The chain employs TRBV5-1 and TRBJ1-1; unclear D gene. Germline lookup yields CDR1 SGHRS and CDR2 YFSETQ. The CDR3 loop spans 17 amino acids. V was clipped by 2 bases and J by 4 bases, with 21 bases between them. CDR3 sequence reads: CASSFSQATNRLTEAFF. The CDR3 DNA is TGCGCCAGCAGCTTCAGCCAGGCGACAAACCGGCTCACTGAAGCTTTCTTT.

The chain joins TRBV25-1 to TRBJ2-1, with D possibly being TRBD2 (6 bases). Looked up from germline, CDR1 is MGHDK and CDR2 is SYGVNS. V lost 1 base and J lost 12, with 13 bases in between. The CDR3 spans 13 residues. The DNA for the CDR3 is TGTGCCAGCAGTGAATGGGCTAGCGTTGGGCAGTTCTTC. It encodes CASSEWASVGQFF.

The CDR3 sequence: CAISESRGPDSPLHF. The CDR3 region has the DNA TGTGCCATCAGTGAGTCGAGAGGGCCGGATTCACCCCTCCACTTT. The chain carries TRBV10-3 and TRBJ1-6; D is undetermined. This CDR3 spans 15 amino acids. CDR1 and CDR2 (germline): ENHRY, SYGVKD. Trimming took 0 bases from V and 8 from J, leaving 11 bases between them.

Only a few counts were recorded for this clonotype. The V gene is TRBV9, the J gene TRBJ2-3; TRBD2 matches at 7 bases. Trimming cost V 8 bases and J 4 bases; bases outside gene matches: 13. Germline assignment: CDR1 SGDLS and CDR2 YYNGEE. The CDR3 runs to 15 residues. Written as DNA, the CDR3 is TGTGCCAGTTCCATTGGGGGAGGGCCCTCAGATACGCAGTATTTT. The encoded protein is CASSIGGGPSDTQYF.

This rearrangement joins TRBV5-1 to TRBJ1-4; D call uncertain. Germline assignment: CDR1 SGHRS and CDR2 YFSETQ. The CDR3 runs 15 residues. The V gene lost 0 bases and the J gene lost 2 bases, with 8 bases spanning the gap. CDR3 loop: CASSLDPGTNEKLFF. CDR3 DNA: TGCGCCAGCAGCTTGGATCCCGGGACTAATGAAAAACTGTTTTTT.

This clonotype appeared a few times. The gene calls are TRBV2 and TRBJ2-2; the match to TRBD1 covers 8 bases. V was pared by 4 bases and J by 4 bases, with 5 bases of the junction left unmatched. CDR1 and CDR2 (germline): SNHLY, FYNNEI. CDR3 size: 15 residues. The CDR3 protein is CASSVTDRVTGELFF. The CDR3 bases are TGTGCCAGCAGTGTTACGGACAGGGTCACCGGGGAGCTGTTTTTT. Full variable domain (rest looked up from reference TRBV2 and TRBJ2-2): EPEVTQTPSHQVTQMGQEVILRCVPISNHLYFYWYRQILGQKVEFLVSFYNNEISEKSEIFDDQFSVERPDGSNFTLKIRSTKLEDSAMYFCASSVTDRVTGELFFGEGSRLTVL.

This clonotype has a count of ten or more. V usage is TRBV11-2 and J usage is TRBJ2-7; a possible D gene is TRBD2 (6 bases). Trimming stripped 5 bases from V and 7 bases from J, with 12 bases between. CDR1 and CDR2 from the germline V gene are SGHAT and FQNNGV. The CDR3 runs 12 residues. CDR3: CASSRGSGEQYF. CDR3 nucleotides: TGTGCCAGCAGCCGGGGGTCGGGTGAGCAGTACTTC.

This clonotype has a handful of counts. This chain uses TRBV28 with TRBJ2-7, with 9 nucleotides matching TRBD2. This CDR3 is built from 14 residues. Germline-derived CDR1 and CDR2 are MDHEN and SYDVKM. The trim removed 3 bases at V and 3 bases at J, leaving 3 bases unmatched. CDR3: CASSLGGRDYEQYF. As DNA, the CDR3 is TGTGCCAGCAGTTTGGGCGGGAGGGACTACGAGCAGTACTTC.

This clonotype has more than one count but fewer than ten. This rearrangement joins TRBV10-3 to TRBJ2-3; 8 positions match TRBD2. J gave up 2 bases and V 6 bases, and 7 bases lay outside the gene matches. CDR1 is ENHRY, CDR2 SYGVKD, per germline. The CDR3 is 15 residues long. The CDR3 region has the DNA TGTGCCATCAGGAGGGCTAGCGGGCCCACAGATACGCAGTATTTT. Translation gives CAIRRASGPTDTQYF.

The sample holds a few counts of this clonotype. This sequence joins TRBV6-1 and TRBJ2-6; D unresolved. This CDR3 is 14 amino acids long. V lost 8 bases to trimming and J lost 4 bases, with 12 bases between them. Germline V gene data show CDR1 as MNHNS and CDR2 as SASEGT. CDR3 residues: CASCSGSGANVLTF. The DNA for the CDR3 is TGTGCCAGCTGCTCTGGGTCAGGGGCCAACGTCCTGACTTTC.

The CDR3 bases are TGTGCCAGCAGTTTGGGTTTTCTCAGCAATCAGCCCCAGCATTTT. It yields the protein CASSLGFLSNQPQHF. The V gene is TRBV12-3 or TRBV12-4, the J gene TRBJ1-5; D uncertain. V was pared by 3 bases and J by 1 base, with 10 bases between. CDR3 size: 15 residues.